This T cell receptor beta chain was sequenced for a study of early T cells in non-severe SARS-CoV-2 infection. V lost 4 bases, J lost 1 base, and 19 bases lay in between. The germline CDR1 and CDR2 sequences are SGHAT and FQNNGV. CDR3 size: 18 residues. Unique molecular identifier tags were affixed to discrete cDNA molecules. MiXCR, applied by TCRdb to the 5' RACE reads, yields one record per CDR3 protein. The sample holds tens of thousands of distinct CDR3 sequences, around 4.4% seen once. This sequence was found in an adult who was a healthcare worker with PCR-confirmed SARS-CoV-2 infection or an uninfected control (not recorded which). The J gene is TRBJ2-2, the V gene TRBV11-2; TRBD1 is a possible D gene (6 bases). Sequenced input: whole blood. The CDR3 reads CASSSPTLRQVNTGELFF. The DNA for the CDR3 is TGTGCCAGCAGCTCTCCCACCCTGCGACAGGTGAACACCGGGGAGCTGTTTTTT.